The clone carrying this TCR beta chain showed up just once. Its antigen is unknown. PCR primers comprised 60 Vbeta and 13 Jbeta primers. As processed by the authors: Later, an analysis found 80 million or so unique TCR beta chains, and roughly 10 million of these were shared. The assay was immunoSEQ multiplex PCR, and TCRdb's table has in-frame clones only and misses some. V, J and clone size were drawn from that table, and D and trimming were deduced from the DNA. The table lists roughly 240,000 clones, 82% of them singletons, with 5.4% in the top ten. These data are taken from a study of cytomegalovirus exposure and HLA in healthy donors. Overall study findings and caveats: 87-base-pair reads could not separate some V segments, including TRBV6-2 and TRBV6-3. Several of the most significant clusters appeared linked to common viral pathogens, based on a later analysis. It was taken for granted in presence/absence analyses that sequencing depth across donors was roughly uniform.

From germline, CDR1 is MDHEN and CDR2 SYDVKM. The trim removed 0 bases at V and 7 bases at J, leaving 5 bases unmatched. The CDR3 runs to 17 residues. The chain couples TRBV28 to TRBJ2-4; 14 nucleotides align to TRBD2. Sequencing was carried out using PBMCs. The receptor was derived from a woman in her thirties or forties in good health and CMV-seropositive. The CDR3 here is CASSLWTSGRDGNIQYF. CDR3 in DNA: TGTGCCAGCAGTTTATGGACTAGCGGGAGGGATGGGAACATTCAGTACTTC.